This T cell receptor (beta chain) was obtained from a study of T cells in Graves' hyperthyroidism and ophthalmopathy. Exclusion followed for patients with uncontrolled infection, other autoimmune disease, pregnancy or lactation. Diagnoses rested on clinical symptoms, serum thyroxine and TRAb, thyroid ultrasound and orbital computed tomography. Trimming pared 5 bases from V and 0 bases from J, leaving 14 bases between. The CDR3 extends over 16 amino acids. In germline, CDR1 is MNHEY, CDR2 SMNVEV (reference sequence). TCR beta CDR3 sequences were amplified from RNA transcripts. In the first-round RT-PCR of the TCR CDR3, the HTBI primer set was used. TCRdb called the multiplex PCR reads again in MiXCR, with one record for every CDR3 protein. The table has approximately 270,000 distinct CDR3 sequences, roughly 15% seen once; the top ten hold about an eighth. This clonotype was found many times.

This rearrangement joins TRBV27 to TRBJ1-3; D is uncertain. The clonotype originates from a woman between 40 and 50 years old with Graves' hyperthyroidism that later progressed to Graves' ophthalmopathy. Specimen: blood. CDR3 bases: TGTGCCAGCAGTGCATCAGCCGGATTCTCTGGAAACACCATATATTTT. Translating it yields CASSASAGFSGNTIYF.